These T cell receptor beta chains were read from a single sample in a study of early T cells in non-severe SARS-CoV-2 infection. MiXCR, applied by TCRdb to the 5' RACE reads, yields one record per CDR3 protein. In the table there are around 47,000 distinct CDR3 sequences, roughly 9.6% of which are singletons. The specimen was whole blood. The origin of the receptors is an adult who was a healthcare worker with PCR-confirmed SARS-CoV-2 infection or an uninfected control (not recorded which). Each CDR3 is given with its conserved first and last residue. Each record gives: V gene, J gene, clone size, D gene, CDR3 protein, CDR3 DNA. A D gene is named only where the DNA matches it firmly. The size entry is marked missing in some rows and otherwise reads once, few, many or a size class.

V gene: TRBV9; J gene: TRBJ2-1; clone size: -; D gene: TRBD2; CDR3 protein: CASSPLAGDNEQFF; CDR3 DNA: TGTGCCAGCAGCCCACTAGCGGGAGACAATGAGCAGTTCTTC
V gene: TRBV4-3; J gene: TRBJ2-1; clone size: -; D gene: -; CDR3 protein: CASSQVMSNEQFF; CDR3 DNA: TGCGCCAGCAGCCAAGTTATGAGCAATGAGCAGTTCTTC
V gene: TRBV5-1; J gene: TRBJ1-1; clone size: -; D gene: TRBD1; CDR3 protein: CASSLARGNEAFF; CDR3 DNA: TGCGCCAGCAGCTTGGCCAGGGGGAATGAAGCTTTCTTT
V gene: TRBV20-1; J gene: TRBJ2-5; clone size: few; D gene: TRBD2; CDR3 protein: CSARVGTSGGATQYF; CDR3 DNA: TGCAGTGCCAGAGTCGGGACTAGCGGGGGGGCTACCCAGTACTTC
V gene: TRBV20-1; J gene: TRBJ2-7; clone size: few; D gene: -; CDR3 protein: CSARPSYEQYF; CDR3 DNA: TGCAGTGCTAGACCTAGCTACGAGCAGTACTTC
V gene: TRBV20-1; J gene: TRBJ2-6; clone size: many; D gene: -; CDR3 protein: CSATGTDSGANVLTF; CDR3 DNA: TGCAGTGCTACCGGGACTGACTCTGGGGCCAACGTCCTGACTTTC
V gene: TRBV15; J gene: TRBJ2-1; clone size: few; D gene: TRBD1; CDR3 protein: CATSPGRGFDEQFF; CDR3 DNA: TGTGCCACCAGCCCGGGCAGGGGGTTTGATGAGCAGTTCTTC
V gene: TRBV11-2; J gene: TRBJ2-7; clone size: few; D gene: TRBD2; CDR3 protein: CASSLRERGSSYEQYF; CDR3 DNA: TGTGCCAGCAGCCTAAGGGAGCGGGGGAGTAGCTACGAGCAGTACTTC
V gene: TRBV6-2/TRBV6-3; J gene: TRBJ1-2; clone size: -; D gene: -; CDR3 protein: CASSRGNGYGYTF; CDR3 DNA: TGTGCCAGCAGTCGCGGGAATGGCTATGGCTACACCTTC
V gene: TRBV5-1; J gene: TRBJ1-1; clone size: many; D gene: TRBD1; CDR3 protein: CASSLVGTGMNTEAFF; CDR3 DNA: TGCGCCAGCAGCTTGGTGGGGACAGGGATGAACACTGAAGCTTTCTTT
V gene: TRBV6-2/TRBV6-3; J gene: TRBJ2-7; clone size: -; D gene: -; CDR3 protein: CASSSSGVSYEQYF; CDR3 DNA: TGTGCCAGCAGTTCTTCAGGGGTTTCCTACGAGCAGTACTTC
V gene: TRBV13; J gene: TRBJ2-5; clone size: -; D gene: -; CDR3 protein: CASSPTEQETQYF; CDR3 DNA: TGTGCCAGCAGCCCGACAGAACAAGAGACCCAGTACTTC
V gene: TRBV6-1; J gene: TRBJ1-4; clone size: -; D gene: -; CDR3 protein: CASSEFGVANEKLFF; CDR3 DNA: TGTGCCAGCAGTGAATTTGGGGTGGCTAATGAAAAACTGTTTTTT
V gene: TRBV11-2; J gene: TRBJ1-2; clone size: -; D gene: -; CDR3 protein: CASSLDAATEAYGYTF; CDR3 DNA: TGTGCCAGCAGCTTAGATGCCGCGACAGAGGCCTATGGCTACACCTTC
V gene: TRBV5-1; J gene: TRBJ2-3; clone size: many; D gene: -; CDR3 protein: CASSRGDRAGEADTQYF; CDR3 DNA: TGCGCCAGCAGCAGGGGCGATCGGGCCGGGGAAGCAGATACGCAGTATTTT
V gene: TRBV7-9; J gene: TRBJ2-1; clone size: many; D gene: -; CDR3 protein: CASSLHLGAKQLFF; CDR3 DNA: TGTGCCAGCAGCTTACACCTCGGGGCCAAGCAGTTGTTCTTC
V gene: TRBV27; J gene: TRBJ2-1; clone size: -; D gene: TRBD2; CDR3 protein: CASSSGTSGSYEQFF; CDR3 DNA: TGTGCCAGCAGTAGCGGGACTAGCGGGAGCTATGAGCAGTTCTTC
V gene: TRBV5-4; J gene: TRBJ2-7; clone size: many; D gene: TRBD2; CDR3 protein: CASSPGSSGASYEQYF; CDR3 DNA: TGTGCCAGCAGCCCCGGCTCGAGCGGGGCATCCTACGAGCAGTACTTC
V gene: TRBV11-2; J gene: TRBJ2-2; clone size: many; D gene: -; CDR3 protein: CASSFGPSTGELFF; CDR3 DNA: TGTGCCAGCAGCTTCGGACCCTCCACCGGGGAGCTGTTTTTT
V gene: TRBV19; J gene: TRBJ2-3; clone size: many; D gene: -; CDR3 protein: CASSTGVTQYF; CDR3 DNA: TGTGCCAGTAGTACGGGGGTAACGCAGTATTTT
V gene: TRBV4-1; J gene: TRBJ1-2; clone size: -; D gene: TRBD1; CDR3 protein: CASSQDRDRVYGYTF; CDR3 DNA: TGCGCCAGCAGCCAAGATCGAGACAGGGTCTATGGCTACACCTTC
V gene: TRBV6-5; J gene: TRBJ1-1; clone size: many; D gene: -; CDR3 protein: CASSYSAGSEAFF; CDR3 DNA: TGTGCCAGCAGTTACTCTGCGGGATCTGAAGCTTTCTTT
V gene: TRBV18; J gene: TRBJ2-3; clone size: many; D gene: -; CDR3 protein: CASSPNTDTQYF; CDR3 DNA: TGTGCCAGCTCACCCAACACAGATACGCAGTATTTT
V gene: TRBV28; J gene: TRBJ2-3; clone size: -; D gene: -; CDR3 protein: CASTAIGGPTTDTQYF; CDR3 DNA: TGTGCCAGCACCGCTATCGGAGGGCCGACCACAGATACGCAGTATTTT
V gene: TRBV7-9; J gene: TRBJ2-1; clone size: few; D gene: -; CDR3 protein: CASSPSKINEQFF; CDR3 DNA: TGTGCCAGCAGTCCCTCGAAGATAAATGAGCAGTTCTTC
V gene: TRBV30; J gene: TRBJ1-2; clone size: many; D gene: -; CDR3 protein: CAWSVPGRRIF; CDR3 DNA: TGTGCCTGGAGTGTTCCGGGACGACGAATCTTC
V gene: TRBV20-1; J gene: TRBJ2-5; clone size: many; D gene: -; CDR3 protein: CSARSPRQETQYF; CDR3 DNA: TGCAGTGCTAGATCCCCTAGACAAGAGACCCAGTACTTC
V gene: TRBV29-1; J gene: TRBJ1-1; clone size: -; D gene: -; CDR3 protein: CSGEWGTEAFF; CDR3 DNA: TGCAGCGGCGAGTGGGGCACTGAAGCTTTCTTT
V gene: TRBV6-5; J gene: TRBJ2-2; clone size: many; D gene: -; CDR3 protein: CASSWGRANTGELFF; CDR3 DNA: TGTGCCAGCAGTTGGGGGCGAGCGAACACCGGGGAGCTGTTTTTT
V gene: TRBV19; J gene: TRBJ2-1; clone size: many; D gene: -; CDR3 protein: CASTTNRHGGDEQFF; CDR3 DNA: TGTGCCAGTACTACAAACCGGCACGGGGGTGATGAGCAGTTCTTC
V gene: TRBV7-2; J gene: TRBJ1-2; clone size: -; D gene: -; CDR3 protein: CASILDYYGYTF; CDR3 DNA: TGTGCCAGCATCTTAGATTACTATGGCTACACCTTC
V gene: TRBV6-6; J gene: TRBJ1-5; clone size: many; D gene: -; CDR3 protein: CASSSASAQHF; CDR3 DNA: TGTGCCAGCAGTTCAGCCTCGGCCCAGCATTTT
V gene: TRBV7-3; J gene: TRBJ2-1; clone size: many; D gene: -; CDR3 protein: CASSLSPGVDEQFF; CDR3 DNA: TGTGCCAGCAGCTTAAGTCCAGGGGTGGATGAGCAGTTCTTC
V gene: TRBV7-3; J gene: TRBJ2-7; clone size: many; D gene: TRBD2; CDR3 protein: CASSTGGSHEQYF; CDR3 DNA: TGTGCCAGCAGTACTGGCGGGAGTCACGAGCAGTACTTC
V gene: TRBV7-6; J gene: TRBJ2-5; clone size: -; D gene: TRBD2; CDR3 protein: CASSRGGAALIQETQYF; CDR3 DNA: TGTGCCAGCAGCAGGGGAGGGGCCGCCCTGATCCAAGAGACCCAGTACTTC
V gene: TRBV3-1; J gene: TRBJ2-7; clone size: many; D gene: -; CDR3 protein: CASSSIGLYEQYF; CDR3 DNA: TGTGCCAGCAGCTCCATTGGGCTCTACGAGCAGTACTTC
V gene: TRBV7-9; J gene: TRBJ2-3; clone size: -; D gene: TRBD2; CDR3 protein: CATIRGAGVVNTDTQYF; CDR3 DNA: TGTGCCACTATACGTGGAGCGGGAGTTGTGAACACAGATACGCAGTATTTT
V gene: TRBV20-1; J gene: TRBJ2-5; clone size: many; D gene: TRBD1; CDR3 protein: CSARVPGTGKKSQETQYF; CDR3 DNA: TGCAGTGCTAGAGTCCCCGGGACAGGAAAAAAAAGTCAAGAGACCCAGTACTTC
V gene: TRBV6-2/TRBV6-3; J gene: TRBJ1-3; clone size: few; D gene: -; CDR3 protein: CASSRPRAAGNTIYF; CDR3 DNA: TGTGCCAGCAGTAGGCCCCGGGCGGCTGGAAACACCATATATTTT
V gene: TRBV12-3/TRBV12-4; J gene: TRBJ2-1; clone size: -; D gene: -; CDR3 protein: CASTRGDEQFF; CDR3 DNA: TGTGCCAGCACCCGAGGGGATGAGCAGTTCTTC
V gene: TRBV7-6; J gene: TRBJ2-7; clone size: -; D gene: -; CDR3 protein: CASSPIRGSDEQYF; CDR3 DNA: TGTGCCAGCAGCCCAATCCGGGGTTCGGACGAGCAGTACTTC
V gene: TRBV7-8; J gene: TRBJ2-5; clone size: many; D gene: -; CDR3 protein: CASTGQETQYF; CDR3 DNA: TGTGCCAGCACTGGGCAAGAGACCCAGTACTTC
V gene: TRBV12-5; J gene: TRBJ2-1; clone size: -; D gene: -; CDR3 protein: CASGYPLDEQFF; CDR3 DNA: TGTGCTAGTGGTTACCCCCTCGATGAGCAGTTCTTC
V gene: TRBV12-3/TRBV12-4; J gene: TRBJ2-1; clone size: many; D gene: -; CDR3 protein: CASSLGTNNEQFF; CDR3 DNA: TGTGCCAGCAGTTTAGGGACTAACAATGAGCAGTTCTTC